This entry lists 2 T cell receptor beta chains sequenced from one sample in a study of identical twins. TCRdb re-analysed the 5' RACE reads in MiXCR, keeping a single row per CDR3 protein. The data show 1.5 million or so distinct CDR3 sequences, under 35% seen once. The sequenced sample consisted of cord blood. These receptors were collected from a newborn girl in good health.

This clonotype came up once. A junction boundary mismatches the germline segment, possibly from a read error. This chain connects TRBV7-6 to TRBJ2-7; the D gene is possibly TRBD1 (6 bases). CDR1 and CDR2 from the germline V gene are SGHVS and FNYEAQ. The CDR3 covers 12 residues. DNA for the CDR3: TGTGTCAGCAGCCTTTACAGGGACCAGCAGTACTTC. Translation: CVSSLYRDQQYF.

This clonotype has a handful of counts. The CDR3 bases are TGTGCCGCCAATCGGGGCAGTTTTTTTGGTGGCTACACCTTC. It yields the protein CAANRGSFFGGYTF. The gene calls are TRBV6-6 and TRBJ1-2; possibly TRBD1 for D (5 bases). V gave up 11 bases and J gave up 7 bases, with 23 bases separating them. Germline CDR1 MNHNY, CDR2 SVGAGI (reference sequence). The CDR3 extends over 14 amino acids.